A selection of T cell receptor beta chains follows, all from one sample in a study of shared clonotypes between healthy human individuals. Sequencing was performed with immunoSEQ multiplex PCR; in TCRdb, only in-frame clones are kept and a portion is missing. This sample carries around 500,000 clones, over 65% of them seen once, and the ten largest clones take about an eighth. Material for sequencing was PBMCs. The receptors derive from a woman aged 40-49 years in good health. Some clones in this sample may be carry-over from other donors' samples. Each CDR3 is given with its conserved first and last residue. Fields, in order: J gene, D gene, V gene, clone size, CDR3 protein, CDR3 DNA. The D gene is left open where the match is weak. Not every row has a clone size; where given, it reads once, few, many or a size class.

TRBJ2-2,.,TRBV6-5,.,CASSYGQENTGELFF,TGTGCCAGCAGTTATGGGCAGGAAAACACCGGGGAGCTGTTTTTT
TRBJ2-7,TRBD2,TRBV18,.,CASSPTAGGPEDEQYF,TGTGCCAGCTCACCAACGGCGGGAGGGCCGGAGGACGAGCAGTACTTC
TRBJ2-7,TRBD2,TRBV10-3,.,CAISELVAGGPYEQYF,TGTGCCATCAGTGAGCTTGTAGCGGGAGGCCCCTACGAGCAGTACTTC
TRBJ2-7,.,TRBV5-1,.,CASSRDRPYEQYF,TGCGCCAGCAGCCGGGACCGGCCCTACGAGCAGTACTTC
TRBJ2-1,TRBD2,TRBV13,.,CASSRLAGAYEQFF,TGTGCCAGCAGCCGTTTAGCGGGAGCGTATGAGCAGTTCTTC
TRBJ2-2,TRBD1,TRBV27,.,CASSSDRGGRGELFF,TGTGCCAGCAGTTCAGACAGGGGAGGCCGCGGGGAGCTGTTTTTT
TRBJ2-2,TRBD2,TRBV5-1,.,CASSLVGTSGMNTGELFF,TGCGCCAGCAGCTTGGTAGGGACTAGCGGGATGAACACCGGGGAGCTGTTTTTT
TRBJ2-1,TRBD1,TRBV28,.,CASLHGTGENEQFF,TGTGCCAGCCTTCATGGGACAGGGGAAAATGAGCAGTTCTTC
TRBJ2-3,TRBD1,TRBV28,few,CASRSTGFSTDTQYF,TGTGCCAGCAGGTCGACAGGGTTTAGCACAGATACGCAGTATTTT
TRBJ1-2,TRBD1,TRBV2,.,CASREDRENGYTF,TGTGCCAGCAGAGAAGACAGGGAAAATGGCTACACCTTC
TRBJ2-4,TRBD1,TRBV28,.,CASSPSSGTGKNIQYF,TGTGCCAGCAGCCCCTCCTCCGGGACAGGTAAAAACATTCAGTACTTC
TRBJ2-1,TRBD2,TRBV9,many,CASSVSGRRDEQFF,TGTGCCAGCAGCGTGAGCGGGAGGAGGGATGAGCAGTTCTTC
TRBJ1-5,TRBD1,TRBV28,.,CASRKFPGQGLQPQHF,TGTGCCAGCAGAAAGTTCCCGGGACAGGGTCTTCAGCCCCAGCATTTT
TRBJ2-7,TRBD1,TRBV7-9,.,CASSVGTGVDYEQYF,TGTGCCAGCAGCGTTGGGACAGGCGTAGACTACGAGCAGTACTTC
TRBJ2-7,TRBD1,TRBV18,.,CASSARTGGPYEQYF,TGTGCCAGCTCAGCAAGGACAGGGGGGCCCTACGAGCAGTACTTC
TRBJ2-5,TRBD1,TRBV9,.,CASSVLGQGQETQYF,TGTGCCAGCAGCGTCCTAGGACAGGGCCAAGAGACCCAGTACTTC
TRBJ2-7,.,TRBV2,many,CASSDRSTFSYEQYF,TGTGCCAGCAGTGACCGTTCTACATTCTCCTACGAGCAGTACTTC
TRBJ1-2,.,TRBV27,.,CASSFGGEFSGYTF,TGTGCCAGCAGTTTTGGGGGGGAGTTTTCAGGCTACACCTTC
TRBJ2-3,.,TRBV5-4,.,CASSLSGTLGTDTQYF,TGTGCCAGCAGCTTATCCGGGACCCTGGGGACAGATACGCAGTATTTT
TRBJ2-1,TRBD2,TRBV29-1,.,CSVERGLAYYNEQFF,TGCAGCGTTGAACGGGGACTAGCGTACTACAATGAGCAGTTCTTC
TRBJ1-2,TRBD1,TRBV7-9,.,CASSLARTGDGYTF,TGTGCCAGCAGCTTAGCGCGGACAGGGGATGGCTACACCTTC
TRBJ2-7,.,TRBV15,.,CATSRGTPGTYEQYF,TGTGCCACCAGCAGGGGGACGCCTGGAACCTACGAGCAGTACTTC
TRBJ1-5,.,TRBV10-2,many,CATLTGFNQPQHF,TGCGCCACCCTAACAGGGTTCAATCAGCCCCAGCATTTT
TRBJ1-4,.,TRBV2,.,CASSGGATNEKLFF,TGTGCCAGCAGTGGGGGAGCAACTAATGAAAAACTGTTTTTT
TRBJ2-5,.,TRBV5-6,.,CASSLLTGSGETQYF,TGTGCCAGCAGCTTATTAACAGGGTCCGGGGAGACCCAGTACTTC
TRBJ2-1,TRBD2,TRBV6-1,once,CASSERGSLDEQFF,TGTGCCAGCAGTGAGCGGGGGAGTCTCGATGAGCAGTTCTTC
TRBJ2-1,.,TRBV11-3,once,CASSLDGDWENEQFF,TGTGCCAGCAGCTTAGACGGGGATTGGGAAAATGAGCAGTTCTTC
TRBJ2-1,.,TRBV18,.,CASSPVPPGTSYNEQFF,TGTGCCAGCTCACCAGTCCCCCCCGGGACCTCCTACAATGAGCAGTTCTTC
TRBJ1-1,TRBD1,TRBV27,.,CASSSSGGEGIEAFF,TGTGCCAGCAGTTCCTCAGGGGGTGAGGGCATTGAAGCTTTCTTT
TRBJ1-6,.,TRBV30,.,CAWEQGAGTLHF,TGTGCCTGGGAACAGGGCGCGGGGACCCTCCACTTT
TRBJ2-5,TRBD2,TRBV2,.,CASSRLAGGGQETQYF,TGTGCCAGCAGTCGACTAGCGGGAGGGGGCCAAGAGACCCAGTACTTC
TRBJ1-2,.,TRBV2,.,CASSEQTVGYGYTF,TGTGCCAGCAGTGAGCAGACAGTAGGGTATGGCTACACCTTC
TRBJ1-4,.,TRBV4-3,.,CASSQDPSVTGREKLFF,TGCGCCAGCAGCCAAGATCCCTCGGTGACAGGTCGTGAAAAACTGTTTTTT
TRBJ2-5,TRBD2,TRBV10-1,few,CASSGGSDMETQYF,TGCGCCAGCAGTGGCGGGAGTGACATGGAGACCCAGTACTTC
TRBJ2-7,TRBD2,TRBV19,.,CASSLRLAGGYEQYF,TGTGCCAGTAGTCTCCGACTAGCGGGAGGGTACGAGCAGTACTTC
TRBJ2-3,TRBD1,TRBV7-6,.,CASSLDRGRTDTQYF,TGTGCCAGCAGCTTGGACAGGGGTCGCACAGATACGCAGTATTTT
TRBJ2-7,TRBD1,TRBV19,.,CASSGQVMNEQYF,TGTGCCAGTAGCGGACAGGTGATGAACGAGCAGTACTTC
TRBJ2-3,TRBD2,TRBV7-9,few,CASSSTGGGTDTQYF,TGTGCCAGCAGCTCCACGGGGGGAGGCACAGATACGCAGTATTTT
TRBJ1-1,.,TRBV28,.,CASNIPGHRPVPNTEAFF,TGTGCCAGCAATATCCCGGGACACAGGCCGGTGCCGAACACTGAAGCTTTCTTT
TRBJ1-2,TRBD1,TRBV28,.,CASSLPGHRGPNYGYTF,TGTGCCAGCAGTTTACCCGGCCACAGGGGCCCTAACTATGGCTACACCTTC
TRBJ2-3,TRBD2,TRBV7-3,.,CASSLSSGDTDTQYF,TGTGCCAGCAGCTTATCTAGCGGGGATACAGATACGCAGTATTTT
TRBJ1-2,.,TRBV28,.,CASSEDGTNYGYTF,TGTGCCAGCAGTGAGGACGGGACTAACTATGGCTACACCTTC
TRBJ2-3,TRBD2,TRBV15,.,CATSRDRSGRSTDTQYF,TGTGCCACCAGCAGAGATAGGAGCGGGAGGAGCACAGATACGCAGTATTTT
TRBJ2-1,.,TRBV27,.,CASSLGGGTLDEQFF,TGTGCCAGCAGTTTAGGAGGCGGGACCCTGGATGAGCAGTTCTTC
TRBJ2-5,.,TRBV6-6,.,CASTHVRGVRETQYF,TGTGCCAGCACTCATGTTAGGGGGGTGCGGGAGACCCAGTACTTC
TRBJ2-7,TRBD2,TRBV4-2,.,CASSQEVAGGRYEQYF,TGTGCCAGCAGCCAAGAGGTGGCGGGAGGGCGTTACGAGCAGTACTTC
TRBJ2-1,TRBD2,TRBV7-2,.,CASSFNPGGRDNEQFF,TGTGCCAGCAGCTTCAACCCGGGAGGAAGGGACAATGAGCAGTTCTTC
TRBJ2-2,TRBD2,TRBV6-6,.,CASSFGLAANTGGLFF,TGTGCCAGCAGCTTCGGACTAGCGGCGAACACCGGGGGGCTGTTTTTT
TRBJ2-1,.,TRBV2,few,CASSDPAPNEQFF,TGTGCCAGCAGTGATCCAGCTCCGAATGAGCAGTTCTTC
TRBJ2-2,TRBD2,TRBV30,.,CAWSDGRARTGELFF,TGTGCCTGGAGTGACGGGAGGGCCCGGACCGGGGAGCTGTTTTTT
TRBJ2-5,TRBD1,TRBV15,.,CATSRDKVTGQETQYF,TGTGCCACCAGCAGAGATAAAGTGACAGGGCAAGAGACCCAGTACTTC
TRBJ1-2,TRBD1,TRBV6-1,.,CASSESGQGGYTF,TGTGCCAGCAGTGAATCAGGACAGGGTGGCTACACCTTC
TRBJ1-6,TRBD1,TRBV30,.,CAWSVPRTGVPDNLNSPLHF,TGTGCCTGGAGTGTACCCAGGACAGGAGTACCTGATAACCTGAATTCACCCCTCCACTTT
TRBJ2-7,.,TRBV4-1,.,CASSQGGGRGPYEQYF,TGCGCCAGCAGCCAAGGGGGTGGTAGAGGCCCCTACGAGCAGTACTTC
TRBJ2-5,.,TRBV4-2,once,CASSQERDQETQYF,TGTGCCAGCAGCCAAGAGCGGGACCAAGAGACCCAGTACTTC
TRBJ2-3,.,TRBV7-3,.,CASSSTGFTDTQYF,TGTGCCAGCAGCTCGACAGGTTTTACAGATACGCAGTATTTT
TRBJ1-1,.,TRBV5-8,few,CASSPRTNLMGAFF,TGTGCCAGCAGCCCGAGGACAAATTTGATGGGGGCTTTCTTT